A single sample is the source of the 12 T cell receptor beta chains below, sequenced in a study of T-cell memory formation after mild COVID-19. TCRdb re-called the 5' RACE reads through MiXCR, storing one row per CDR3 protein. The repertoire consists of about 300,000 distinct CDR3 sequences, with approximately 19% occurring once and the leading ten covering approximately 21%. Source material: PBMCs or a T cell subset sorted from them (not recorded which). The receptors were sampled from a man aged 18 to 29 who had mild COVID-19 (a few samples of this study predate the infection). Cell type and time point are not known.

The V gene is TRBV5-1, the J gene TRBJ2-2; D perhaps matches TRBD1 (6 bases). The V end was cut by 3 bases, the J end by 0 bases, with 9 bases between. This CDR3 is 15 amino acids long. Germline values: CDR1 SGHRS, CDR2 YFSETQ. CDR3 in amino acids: CASSSRTANTGELFF. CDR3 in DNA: TGCGCCAGCAGCTCACGGACAGCGAACACCGGGGAGCTGTTTTTT.

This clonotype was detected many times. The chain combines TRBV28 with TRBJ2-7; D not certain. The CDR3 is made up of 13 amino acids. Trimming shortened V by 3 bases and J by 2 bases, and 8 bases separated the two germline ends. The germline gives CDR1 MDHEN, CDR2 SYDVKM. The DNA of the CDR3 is TGTGCCAGCAGTTTGCCAGGACCCTACGAGCAGTACTTC. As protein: CASSLPGPYEQYF. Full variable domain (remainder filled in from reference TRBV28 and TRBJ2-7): DVKVTQSSRYLVKRTGEKVFLECVQDMDHENMFWYRQDPGLGLRLIYFSYDVKMKEKGDIPEGYSVSREKKERFSLILESASTNQTSMYLCASSLPGPYEQYFGPGTRLTVT.

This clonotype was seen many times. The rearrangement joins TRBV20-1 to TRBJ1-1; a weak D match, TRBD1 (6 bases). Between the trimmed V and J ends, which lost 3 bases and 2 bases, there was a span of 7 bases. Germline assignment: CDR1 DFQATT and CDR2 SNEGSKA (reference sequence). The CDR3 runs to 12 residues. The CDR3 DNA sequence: TGCAGTGCTAGGACAGGTAACACTGAAGCTTTCTTT. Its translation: CSARTGNTEAFF.

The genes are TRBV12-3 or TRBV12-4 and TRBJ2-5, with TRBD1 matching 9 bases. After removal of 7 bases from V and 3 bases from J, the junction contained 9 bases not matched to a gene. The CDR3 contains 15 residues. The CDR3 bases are TGTGCCAGCATCCTGACAGGGGGTCTGGAAGAGACCCAGTACTTC. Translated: CASILTGGLEETQYF.

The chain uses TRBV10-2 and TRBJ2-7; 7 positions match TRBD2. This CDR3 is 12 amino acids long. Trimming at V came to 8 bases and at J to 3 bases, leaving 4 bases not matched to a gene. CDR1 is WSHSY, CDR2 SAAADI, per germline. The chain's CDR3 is CASSSSGYEQYF. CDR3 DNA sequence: TGCGCCAGCTCGTCTAGCGGCTACGAGCAGTACTTC.

The CDR3 loop is CSARDQKRGGTDTQYF. CDR3 sequence (DNA): TGCAGTGCTAGAGATCAGAAGCGGGGGGGCACAGATACGCAGTATTTT. The chain combines TRBV20-1 with TRBJ2-3, with TRBD2 matching 9 bases. This CDR3 is built from 16 residues. Germline V gene data show CDR1 as DFQATT and CDR2 as SNEGSKA (reference sequence). Trimming removed 0 bases from V and 1 base from J; junction bases left unmatched: 5.

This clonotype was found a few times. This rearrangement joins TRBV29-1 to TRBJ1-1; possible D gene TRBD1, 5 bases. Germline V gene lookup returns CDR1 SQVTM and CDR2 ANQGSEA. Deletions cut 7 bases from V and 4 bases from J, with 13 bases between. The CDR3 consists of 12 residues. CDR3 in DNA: TGCAGCGGCGGATACGGGGGCACTGAAGCTTTCTTT. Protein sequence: CSGGYGGTEAFF.

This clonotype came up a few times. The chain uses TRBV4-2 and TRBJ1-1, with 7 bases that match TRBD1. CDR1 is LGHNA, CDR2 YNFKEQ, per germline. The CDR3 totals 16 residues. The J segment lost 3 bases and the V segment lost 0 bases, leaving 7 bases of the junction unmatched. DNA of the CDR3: TGTGCCAGCAGCCAAGAGAACGGAGGGGGCCACACTGAAGCTTTCTTT. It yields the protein CASSQENGGGHTEAFF.

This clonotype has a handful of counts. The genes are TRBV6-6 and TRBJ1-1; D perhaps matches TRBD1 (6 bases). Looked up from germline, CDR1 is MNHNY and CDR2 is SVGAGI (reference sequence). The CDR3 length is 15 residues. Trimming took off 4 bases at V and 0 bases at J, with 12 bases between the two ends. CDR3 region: CASSLTGRMNTEAFF. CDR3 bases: TGTGCCAGCAGTTTGACAGGCCGGATGAACACTGAAGCTTTCTTT.

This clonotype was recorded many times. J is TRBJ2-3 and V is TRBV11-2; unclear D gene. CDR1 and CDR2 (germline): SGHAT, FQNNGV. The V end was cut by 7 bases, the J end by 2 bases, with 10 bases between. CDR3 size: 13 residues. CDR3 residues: CASTGLYTDTQYF. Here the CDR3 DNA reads TGTGCCAGCACAGGCCTATACACAGATACGCAGTATTTT.

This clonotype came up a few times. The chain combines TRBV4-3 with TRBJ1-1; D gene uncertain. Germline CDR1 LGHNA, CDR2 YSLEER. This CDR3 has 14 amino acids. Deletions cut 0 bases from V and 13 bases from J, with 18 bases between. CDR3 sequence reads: CASSQDGGYPLGFF. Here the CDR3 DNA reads TGCGCCAGCAGCCAAGATGGAGGGTACCCTCTAGGTTTCTTT.

The DNA for the CDR3 is TGTGCCAGCAGCTTATCCCCTGACTACGAGCAGTACGTC. It yields the protein CASSLSPDYEQYV. The gene calls are TRBV7-2 and TRBJ2-7; the D is unclear. The length of the CDR3 is 13 residues. Germline V gene data show CDR1 as SGHTA and CDR2 as FQGNSA. Trimming took 2 bases from V and 3 from J, leaving 8 bases between them.